The present T cell receptor (beta chain) was sequenced within a study of T cells in Graves' hyperthyroidism and ophthalmopathy (dated by TCRdb to between 2019 and 2020). Some background on the complete study: Peripheral blood samples were taken at initial diagnosis, before any treatment was given. To identify TCR V-J signatures that set the groups apart, the researchers used a discovery cohort of approximately 98 patients, made up of about 44 with Graves' ophthalmopathy and 57 with stable Graves' hyperthyroidism. According to the paper, TCR Vbeta CDR3 sequencing was carried out on 135 peripheral blood samples, which came from approximately 41 ophthalmopathy, 80 or so hyperthyroidism and around 17 progressor patients. An independent validation cohort of around 19 hyperthyroidism patients and about 15 patients who later progressed to ophthalmopathy tested prospective prediction of ophthalmopathy. In addition, the study compared T-cell repertoires in thyroid tissue and in blood from 6 or 7 Graves' hyperthyroidism patients. For training and testing, the 100 patients in the discovery cohort were randomly divided in a 7:3 ratio. Following sampling, methimazole starting at 30 mg daily was given to hyperthyroidism patients, and high-dose intravenous methylprednisolone was given to ophthalmopathy patients. Beyond this particular receptor, the publication reports: In validation, progression to ophthalmopathy was predicted by the model with roughly 69% sensitivity and roughly 72% specificity, a median of approximately 6.5 months before onset. In cross-validation, a model built on a 13 V-J signature told ophthalmopathy apart from stable hyperthyroidism with under 90% sensitivity and approximately 81% specificity, and in testing the same model reached 80%/75%. Sample size was not statistically predetermined, and blinding of investigators to group allocation was not performed. Blood samples also contained most of the expanded thyroid clonotypes (frequency above 0.001), which suggests that blood repertoires may reflect thyroid immune responses.

Moderately to severely active disease, a Clinical Activity Score of at least 3, a NOSPECS grade of at least 4, and a duration under 3 months were present in ophthalmopathy patients. Exclusion was applied to patients with uncontrolled infections, other autoimmune diseases, pregnancy or lactation. Clinical symptoms, serum thyroxine and TRAb, thyroid ultrasound, and orbital computed tomography formed the basis for the diagnoses. Ficoll-Paque density gradient centrifugation was used to isolate PBMCs from under 11 ml of fresh peripheral blood. Total RNA was extracted using Trizol reagent, and RNA quality was assessed on an Agilent 2100 Bioanalyzer. The TCR beta CDR3 regions were amplified from RNA transcripts. For the first round of RT-PCR on the TCR CDR3, the HTBI primer set was used together with the Qiagen OneStep RT-PCR kit. The libraries were constructed in a second round of multiplex PCR and then size-selected and purified. Sequencing of the libraries was done on an Illumina HiSeq2000 using paired-end 100 bp reads. The original methods were these. SOAPnuke was used to process the raw data, with reads discarded if the reads contained adapters or uncalled bases, had a mean Phred below 15, or lacked an exact constant-primer or identifier match. High-quality paired reads were merged with COPE v1.2.5, and unique nucleotide sequences were defined as clonotypes. MiTCR v1.1 was used to align clonotypes to the IMGT TRBV, TRBD and TRBJ reference segments. The analysis included only V-J combinations with a frequency above 0.0001, which together covered 99% to 99.2% of the repertoires. The TCS score was defined as the ratio of F50 (clonal expansion) to E x V (chaos), calculated using BLOSUM62-based TCRdist between CDR3 peptides within each V-J. Welch's t-statistics and random forest reduced several hundred V-J features to 10 to 15, which were used in a naive Bayes classifier (R e1071). Clones were called with MiXCR by TCRdb after fastp trimmed the public reads at Q25, and only in-frame beta chains were retained. Here each entry gathers all rows of one CDR3 protein and keeps the most common genes and DNA. The V and J calls were determined by TCRdb, not by the authors. Present in this sample are approximately 520,000 distinct CDR3 sequences, roughly a quarter of which were seen just once. The top ten clones comprise roughly 10% of the sample.

The table lists this clonotype with many counts. Its antigen specificity is not known. Base qualities are missing; no much larger clone stands one base away. In the germline V gene (reference sequence), CDR1 corresponds to DFQATT and CDR2 to SNEGSKA. V is cut by 5 bases and J by 4 bases, and the space between the germline ends is 23 bases. The CDR3 starts with the cysteine, ends with the phenylalanine, and has 16 residues. Only the CDR3 DNA is retained, 48 bases long and in frame from the first base. This clonotype originated in a woman between 25 and 40 years old with Graves' ophthalmopathy. The sequence joins TRBV20-1 to TRBJ1-2, with TRBD1 as a weak D call on 5 bases. Sequenced sample: blood. The CDR3 sequence is CSAPRRGDGISYGYTF. The DNA reads TGCAGTGCTCCACGCCGGGGGGACGGAATTTCCTATGGCTACACCTTC.